This TCR beta chain was identified in a study of cytotoxic CD8 clonotypes in ibrutinib-treated CLL. Study summary: Investigators collected response samples after a median roughly 13 months of treatment, range 6 to 36. The samples contained a few hundred thousand productive templates on average. They also contained an average of 94,082 productive rearrangements. Notes on the study in general: On treatment, the uncommon public clonotypes contracted or remained stable.

TCR beta library input comprised around 2 micrograms of genomic DNA from cryopreserved PBMCs. Sequencing used immunoSEQ multiplex PCR; TCRdb keeps in-frame clones, though not all of them. The profile shows under 30,000 clones, around 60% of them singletons. The CDR3 totals 15 residues. CDR1 SGHNT and CDR2 YYREEE come from the germline V gene (reference sequence). V trimming: 0 bases; J trimming: 5 bases; junction bases outside the gene matches: 4. Details on this clone: Its antigen is unidentified.

The rearrangement uses TRBV5-4 and TRBJ2-2; 7 nucleotides align to TRBD2. This clonotype originated in a human donor with chronic lymphocytic leukemia. The sequencing here drew on PBMCs, taken before ibrutinib treatment. The CDR3 protein is CASSLAGGSTGELFF. CDR3 sequence (DNA): TGTGCCAGCAGCTTGGCCGGGGGGAGTACCGGGGAGCTGTTTTTT.